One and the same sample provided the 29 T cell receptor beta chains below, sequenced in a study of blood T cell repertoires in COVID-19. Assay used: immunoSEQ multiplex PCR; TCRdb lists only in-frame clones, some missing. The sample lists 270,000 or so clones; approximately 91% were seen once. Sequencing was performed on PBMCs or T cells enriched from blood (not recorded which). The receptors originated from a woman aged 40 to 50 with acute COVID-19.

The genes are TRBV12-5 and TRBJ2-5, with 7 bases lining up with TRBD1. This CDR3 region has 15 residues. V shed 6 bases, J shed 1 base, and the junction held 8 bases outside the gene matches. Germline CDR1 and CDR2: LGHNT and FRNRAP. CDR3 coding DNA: TGTGCTAGTGGCCCAGGACAGGCCACCCAAGAGACCCAGTACTTC. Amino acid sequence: CASGPGQATQETQYF.

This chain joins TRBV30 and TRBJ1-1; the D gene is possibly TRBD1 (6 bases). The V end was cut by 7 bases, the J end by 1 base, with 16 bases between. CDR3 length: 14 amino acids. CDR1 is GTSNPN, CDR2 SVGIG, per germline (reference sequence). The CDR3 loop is CAFKGGRGNTEAFF. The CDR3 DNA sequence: TGTGCCTTTAAAGGGGGAAGGGGGAACACTGAAGCTTTCTTT.

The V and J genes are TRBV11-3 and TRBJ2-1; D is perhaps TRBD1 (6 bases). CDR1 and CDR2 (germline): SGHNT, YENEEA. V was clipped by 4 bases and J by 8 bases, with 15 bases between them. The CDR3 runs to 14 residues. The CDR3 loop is CASSSTNRAYEQFF. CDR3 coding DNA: TGTGCCAGCAGCTCCACCAACAGGGCCTATGAGCAGTTCTTC.

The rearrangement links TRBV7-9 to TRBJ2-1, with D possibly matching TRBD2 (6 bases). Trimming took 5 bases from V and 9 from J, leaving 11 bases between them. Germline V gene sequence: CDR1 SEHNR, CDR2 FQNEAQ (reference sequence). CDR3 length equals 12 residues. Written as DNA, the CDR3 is TGTGCCAGCAGCCAGACAGCGGGTGAGCAGTTCTTC. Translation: CASSQTAGEQFF. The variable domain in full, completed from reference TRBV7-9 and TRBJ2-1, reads DTGVSQNPRHKITKRGQNVTFRCDPISEHNRLYWYRQTLGQGPEFLTYFQNEAQLEKSRLLSDRFSAERPKGSFSTLEIQRTEQGDSAMYLCASSQTAGEQFFGPGTRLTVL.

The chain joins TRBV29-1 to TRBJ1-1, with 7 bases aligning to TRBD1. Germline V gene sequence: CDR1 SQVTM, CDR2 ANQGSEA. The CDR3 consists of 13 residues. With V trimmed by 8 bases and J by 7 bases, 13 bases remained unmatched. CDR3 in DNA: TGCAGCAGCTCTCGACAGGGTCGAATTGAAGCTTTCTTT. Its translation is CSSSRQGRIEAFF.

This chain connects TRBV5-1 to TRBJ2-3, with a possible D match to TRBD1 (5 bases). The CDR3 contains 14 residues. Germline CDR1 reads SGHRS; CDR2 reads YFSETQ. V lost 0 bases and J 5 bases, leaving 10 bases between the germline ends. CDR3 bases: TGCGCCAGCAGCTTGGGGCAGGGTAAAGATACGCAGTATTTT. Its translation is CASSLGQGKDTQYF.

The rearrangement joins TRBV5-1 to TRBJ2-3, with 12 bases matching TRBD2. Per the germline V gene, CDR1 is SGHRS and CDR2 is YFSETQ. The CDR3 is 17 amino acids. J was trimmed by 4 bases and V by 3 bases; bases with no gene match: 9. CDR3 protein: CASSWYSSGRAPDTQYF. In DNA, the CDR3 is TGCGCCAGCAGCTGGTATTCTAGCGGGAGGGCCCCAGATACGCAGTATTTT.

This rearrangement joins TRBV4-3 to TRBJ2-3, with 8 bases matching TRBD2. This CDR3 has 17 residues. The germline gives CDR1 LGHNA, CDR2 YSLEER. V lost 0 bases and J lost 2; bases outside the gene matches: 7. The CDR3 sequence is CASSQEDIAGITDTQYF. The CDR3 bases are TGCGCCAGCAGCCAAGAAGACATAGCGGGGATCACAGATACGCAGTATTTT.

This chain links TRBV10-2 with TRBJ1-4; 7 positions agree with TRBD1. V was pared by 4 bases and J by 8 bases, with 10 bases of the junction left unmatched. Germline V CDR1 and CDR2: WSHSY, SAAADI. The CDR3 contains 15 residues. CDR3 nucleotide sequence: TGCGCCAGCAGTGTGTTCGACAGGGTCGGCGAAAAACTGTTTTTT. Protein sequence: CASSVFDRVGEKLFF.

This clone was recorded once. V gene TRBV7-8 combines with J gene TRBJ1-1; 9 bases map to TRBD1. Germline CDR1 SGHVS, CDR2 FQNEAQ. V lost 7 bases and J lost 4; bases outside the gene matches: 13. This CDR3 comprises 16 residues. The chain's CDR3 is CASNHRGRGRGTEAFF. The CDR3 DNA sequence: TGTGCCAGCAACCACAGGGGGCGAGGGCGGGGCACTGAAGCTTTCTTT.

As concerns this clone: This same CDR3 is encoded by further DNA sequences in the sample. The chain's CDR3 is CASSLGGGGAGNEQFF. The CDR3, as DNA: TGTGCCAGCAGCTTGGGGGGAGGGGGGGCGGGCAATGAGCAGTTCTTC. The rearrangement uses TRBV5-4 and TRBJ2-1, with D perhaps TRBD2 (7 bases). The CDR3 sequence is 16 residues long. CDR1 and CDR2 from the germline V gene are SGHNT and YYREEE (reference sequence). The germline V and J ends were trimmed by 0 bases and 6 bases, with 16 bases remaining between them.

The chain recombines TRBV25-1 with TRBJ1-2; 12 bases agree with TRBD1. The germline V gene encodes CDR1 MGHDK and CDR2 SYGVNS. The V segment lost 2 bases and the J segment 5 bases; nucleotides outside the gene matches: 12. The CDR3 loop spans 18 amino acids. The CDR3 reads CASSEGGQGALARYGYTF. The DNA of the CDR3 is TGTGCCAGCAGTGAAGGGGGACAGGGGGCGTTGGCGCGGTATGGCTACACCTTC.

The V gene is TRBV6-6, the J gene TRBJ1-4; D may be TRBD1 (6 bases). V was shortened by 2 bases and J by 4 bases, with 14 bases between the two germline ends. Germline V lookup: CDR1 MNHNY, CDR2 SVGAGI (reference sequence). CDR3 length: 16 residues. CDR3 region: CASSYSATGYNEKLFF. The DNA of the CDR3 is TGTGCCAGCAGTTACAGTGCGACAGGATATAATGAAAAACTGTTTTTT.

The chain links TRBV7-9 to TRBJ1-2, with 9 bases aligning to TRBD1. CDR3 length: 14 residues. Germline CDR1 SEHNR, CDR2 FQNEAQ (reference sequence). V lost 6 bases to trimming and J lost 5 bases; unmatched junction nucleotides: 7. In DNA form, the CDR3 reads TGTGCCAGCAGGCCCACAGGGGGCGCTTATGGCTACACCTTC. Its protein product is CASRPTGGAYGYTF.

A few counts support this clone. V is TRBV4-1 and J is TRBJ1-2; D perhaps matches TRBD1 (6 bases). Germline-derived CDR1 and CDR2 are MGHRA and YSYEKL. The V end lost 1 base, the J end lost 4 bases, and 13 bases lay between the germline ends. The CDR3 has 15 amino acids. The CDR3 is CASSQGRGASYGYTF. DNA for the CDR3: TGCGCCAGCAGCCAAGGTCGGGGGGCTTCCTATGGCTACACCTTC.

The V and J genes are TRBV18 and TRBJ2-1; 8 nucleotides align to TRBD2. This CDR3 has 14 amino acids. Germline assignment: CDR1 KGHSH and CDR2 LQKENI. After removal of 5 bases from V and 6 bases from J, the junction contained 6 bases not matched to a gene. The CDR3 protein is CASSGRSGSNEQFF. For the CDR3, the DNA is TGTGCCAGCTCAGGACGCAGCGGGAGCAATGAGCAGTTCTTC.

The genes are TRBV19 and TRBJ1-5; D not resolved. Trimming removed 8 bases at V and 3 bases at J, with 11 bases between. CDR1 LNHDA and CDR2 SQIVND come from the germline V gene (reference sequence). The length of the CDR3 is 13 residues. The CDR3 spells CASAQRINQPQHF. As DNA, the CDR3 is TGTGCCAGTGCACAGCGGATCAATCAGCCCCAGCATTTT.

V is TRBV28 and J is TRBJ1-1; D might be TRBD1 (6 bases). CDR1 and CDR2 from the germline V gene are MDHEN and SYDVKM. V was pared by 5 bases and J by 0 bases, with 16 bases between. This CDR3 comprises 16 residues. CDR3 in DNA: TGTGCCAGCAGTAGGGGGTCAGCGGGGATGAACACTGAAGCTTTCTTT. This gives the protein CASSRGSAGMNTEAFF.

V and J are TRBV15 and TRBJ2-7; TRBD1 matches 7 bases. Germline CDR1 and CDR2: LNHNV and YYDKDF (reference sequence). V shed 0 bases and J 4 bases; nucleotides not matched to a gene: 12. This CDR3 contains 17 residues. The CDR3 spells CATSRDTRGRIPYEQYF. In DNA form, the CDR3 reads TGTGCCACCAGCAGAGATACTAGGGGGCGCATACCGTACGAGCAGTACTTC.

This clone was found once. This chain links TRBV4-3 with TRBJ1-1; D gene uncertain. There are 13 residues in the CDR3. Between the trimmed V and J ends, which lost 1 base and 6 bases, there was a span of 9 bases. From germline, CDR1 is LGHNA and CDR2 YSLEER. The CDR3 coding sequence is TGCGCCAGCAGCCAAGCCTCGGGGTCTGAAGCTTTCTTT. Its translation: CASSQASGSEAFF.

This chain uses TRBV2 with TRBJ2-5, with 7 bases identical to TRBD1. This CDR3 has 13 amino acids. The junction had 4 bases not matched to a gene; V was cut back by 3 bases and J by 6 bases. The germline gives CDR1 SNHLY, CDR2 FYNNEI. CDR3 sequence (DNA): TGTGCCAGCAGTGAGGAAAGGGGGCAGACCCAGTACTTC. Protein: CASSEERGQTQYF.

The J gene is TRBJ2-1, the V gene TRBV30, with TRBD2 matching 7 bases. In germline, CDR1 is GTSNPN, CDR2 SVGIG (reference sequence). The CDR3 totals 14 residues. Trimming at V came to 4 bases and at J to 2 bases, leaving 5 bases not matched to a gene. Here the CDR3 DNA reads TGTGCCTGGAACCCCGGGACTACCTACAATGAGCAGTTCTTC. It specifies CAWNPGTTYNEQFF. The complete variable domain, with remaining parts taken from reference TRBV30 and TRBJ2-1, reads SQTIHQWPATLVQPVGSPLSLECTVEGTSNPNLYWYRQAAGRGLQLLFYSVGIGQISSEVPQNLSASRPQDRQFILSSKKLLLSDSGFYLCAWNPGTTYNEQFFGPGTRLTVL.

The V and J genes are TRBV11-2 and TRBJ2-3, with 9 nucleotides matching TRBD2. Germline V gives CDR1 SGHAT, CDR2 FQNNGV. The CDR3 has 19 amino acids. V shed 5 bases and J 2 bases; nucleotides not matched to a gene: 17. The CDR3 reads CASSPLTSGQSNHTDTQYF. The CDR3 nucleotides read TGTGCCAGCAGCCCGTTGACTAGCGGCCAATCAAATCACACAGATACGCAGTATTTT.

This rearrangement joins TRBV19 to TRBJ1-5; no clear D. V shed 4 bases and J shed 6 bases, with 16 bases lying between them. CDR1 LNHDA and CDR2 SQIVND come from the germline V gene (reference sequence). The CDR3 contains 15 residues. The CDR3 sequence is CASSKPTLGGQPQHF. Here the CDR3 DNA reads TGTGCCAGTAGTAAGCCGACCCTAGGAGGTCAGCCCCAGCATTTT.

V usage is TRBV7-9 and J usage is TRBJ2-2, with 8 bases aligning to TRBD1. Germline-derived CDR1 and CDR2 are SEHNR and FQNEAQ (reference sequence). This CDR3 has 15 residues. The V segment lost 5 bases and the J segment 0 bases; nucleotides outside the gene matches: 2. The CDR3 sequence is CASSEQGANTGELFF. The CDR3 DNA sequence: TGTGCCAGCAGCGAACAGGGGGCGAACACCGGGGAGCTGTTTTTT.

The DNA of the CDR3 is TGTGCCAGCAGCCCCACTAGCGGGGGGAACAATGAGCAGTTCTTC. Protein: CASSPTSGGNNEQFF. The chain couples TRBV11-2 to TRBJ2-1; 12 positions match TRBD2. Germline assignment: CDR1 SGHAT and CDR2 FQNNGV. V lost 5 bases and J lost 5; bases outside the gene matches: 4. The CDR3 runs to 15 residues. The complete variable domain, with remaining parts taken from reference TRBV11-2 and TRBJ2-1, reads EAGVAQSPRYKIIEKRQSVAFWCNPISGHATLYWYQQILGQGPKLLIQFQNNGVVDDSQLPKDRFSAERLKGVDSTLKIQPAKLEDSAVYLCASSPTSGGNNEQFFGPGTRLTVL.

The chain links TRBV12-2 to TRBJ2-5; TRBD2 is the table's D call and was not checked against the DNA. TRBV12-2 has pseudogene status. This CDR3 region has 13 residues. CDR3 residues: CASRLTFGETQYF. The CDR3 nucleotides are TGTGCAAGTCGCTTAACCTTCGGAGAGACCCAGTACTTC.

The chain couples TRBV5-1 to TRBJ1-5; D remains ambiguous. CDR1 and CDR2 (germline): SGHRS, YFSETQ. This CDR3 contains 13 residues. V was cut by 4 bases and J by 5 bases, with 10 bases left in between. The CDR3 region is CASSLDGYQPQHF. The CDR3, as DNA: TGCGCCAGCAGCCTGGACGGGTATCAGCCCCAGCATTTT. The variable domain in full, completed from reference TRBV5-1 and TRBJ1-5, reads KAGVTQTPRYLIKTRGQQVTLSCSPISGHRSVSWYQQTPGQGLQFLFEYFSETQRNKGNFPGRFSGRQFSNSRSEMNVSTLELGDSALYLCASSLDGYQPQHFGDGTRLSIL.

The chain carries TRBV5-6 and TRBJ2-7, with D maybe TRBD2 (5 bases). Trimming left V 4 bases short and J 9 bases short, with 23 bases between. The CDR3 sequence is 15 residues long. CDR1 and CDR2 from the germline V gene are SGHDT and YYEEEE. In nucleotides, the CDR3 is TGTGCCAGCAGCCGCCTCAATTGGACTCCATTACGGCAGTACTTC. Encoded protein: CASSRLNWTPLRQYF.